The sequence of this TCR beta chain was determined in a study of persistence of HIV-infected CD4 T cells. Anti-CD3/anti-CD28 beads served as a nonspecific positive control stimulus. CD4+ T cells upregulating both CD40 ligand and CD69 were sorted as responding cells. The germline V gene encodes CDR1 ENHRY and CDR2 SYGVKD. The CDR3 contains 14 residues. V was cut by 10 bases and J by 2 bases, with 18 bases left in between. The immunoSEQ assay was version 4, run in survey mode. Some clones are missing from TCRdb's copy, which holds only in-frame ones; the method was immunoSEQ multiplex PCR. The profile covers 35,000 to 40,000 clones, with 87% appearing a single time and approximately 1.3% taken by the ten largest. As regards this clone: Its antigen is not identified.

This chain joins TRBV10-3 and TRBJ2-7; D is possibly TRBD1 (7 bases). The sequencing here drew on CD4+ T cells sorted from PBMCs after 18-hour stimulation, taken from a patient who received antiretroviral therapy. The clonotype was recovered from an adult man with HIV who was CMV-seropositive. For the CDR3, the DNA is TGTGCCACCCAGGGGGAGGAGTATACCTACGAGCAGTACTTC. This encodes CATQGEEYTYEQYF.